What follows is one T cell receptor beta chain and its context. The antigen is not known. The data are from a study of T cell responses to AZD1222 COVID-19 vaccine. Overall study findings and caveats: Two AZD1222 administrations were followed by greater Spike-specific TCR breadth and depth. Donors were chiefly white British, with a greater number of females, and clonal diversity was perhaps underestimated.

Sequenced by immunoSEQ multiplex PCR; TCRdb stores in-frame clones only, minus some. Counted here are tens of thousands of clones, 80% occurring once; the ten biggest clones make up under 5%. The CDR3 runs 15 residues. CDR1 is SGDLS and CDR2 is YYNGEE in the germline V gene. The V end was cut by 0 bases, the J end by 0 bases, with 6 bases between. The clonotype originates from an adult in good health. The sample here was peripheral blood, taken on day 0 of AZD1222 vaccination. This chain links TRBV9 with TRBJ1-4; D ambiguous. CDR3 sequence reads: CASSVESATNEKLFF. The DNA of the CDR3 is TGTGCCAGCAGCGTAGAGTCAGCAACTAATGAAAAACTGTTTTTT.